This T cell receptor (beta chain) originates from a study of blood T cell repertoires in COVID-19. Study-level information: Specimens from acute and convalescent COVID-19 originated in the United States, Italy and Spain. T cells, B-cell-depleted T cells, or PBMCs supplied cDNA or gDNA.

V lost 3 bases and J lost 2; bases outside the gene matches: 10. This CDR3 is built from 17 residues. Germline loops: CDR1 SEHNR, CDR2 FQNEAQ (reference sequence). The method was immunoSEQ multiplex PCR; TCRdb's version includes in-frame clones alone and lacks a portion of them. The sample shows around 130,000 clones, approximately 81% of them seen only once. The sequenced sample consisted of peripheral blood. The TCR originated in a man aged 55 to 70 with acute or convalescent COVID-19. This chain joins TRBV7-9 and TRBJ2-3, with TRBD1 identical over 8 bases. The CDR3 DNA reads TGTGCCAGCAGCTTCCGGACAGGGACGAATTACACAGATACGCAGTATTTT. Its protein product is CASSFRTGTNYTDTQYF.